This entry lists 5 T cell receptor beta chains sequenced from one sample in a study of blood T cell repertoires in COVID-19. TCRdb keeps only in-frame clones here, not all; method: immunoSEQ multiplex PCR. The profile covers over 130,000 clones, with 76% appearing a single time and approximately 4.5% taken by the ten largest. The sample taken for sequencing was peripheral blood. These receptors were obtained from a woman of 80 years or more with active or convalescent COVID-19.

The DNA of the CDR3 is TGTGCCAGCAGCCGGGACAGCGATAGCAATCAGCCCCAGCATTTT. Translation: CASSRDSDSNQPQHF. The chain carries TRBV5-4 and TRBJ1-5; 7 positions match TRBD1. Trimming cost V 4 bases and J 0 bases; bases outside gene matches: 4. Germline V CDR1 and CDR2: SGHNT, YYREEE (reference sequence). The CDR3 totals 15 residues.

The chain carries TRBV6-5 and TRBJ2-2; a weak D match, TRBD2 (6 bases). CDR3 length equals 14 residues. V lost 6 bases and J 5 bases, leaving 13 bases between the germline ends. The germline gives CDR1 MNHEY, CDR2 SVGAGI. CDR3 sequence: CASSRVRGTGELFF. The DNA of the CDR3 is TGTGCCAGCAGCCGGGTCCGGGGGACCGGGGAGCTGTTTTTT.

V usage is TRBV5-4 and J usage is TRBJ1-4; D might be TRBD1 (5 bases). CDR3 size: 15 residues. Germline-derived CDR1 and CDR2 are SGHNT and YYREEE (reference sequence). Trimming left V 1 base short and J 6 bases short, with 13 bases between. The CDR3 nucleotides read TGTGCCAGCAGCTTGAAAACAGGTCTTGATGAAAAACTGTTTTTT. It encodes CASSLKTGLDEKLFF.

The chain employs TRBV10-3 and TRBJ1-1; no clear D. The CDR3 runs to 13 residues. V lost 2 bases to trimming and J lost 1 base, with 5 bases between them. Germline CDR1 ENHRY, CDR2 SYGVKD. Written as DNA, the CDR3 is TGTGCCATCAGTGAGGGCCGGAACACTGAAGCTTTCTTT. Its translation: CAISEGRNTEAFF.

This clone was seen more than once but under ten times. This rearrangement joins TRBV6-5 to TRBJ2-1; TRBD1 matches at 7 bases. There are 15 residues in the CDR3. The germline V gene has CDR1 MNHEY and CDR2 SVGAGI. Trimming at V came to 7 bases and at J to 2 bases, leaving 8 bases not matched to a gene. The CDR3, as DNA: TGTGCCAGCAACCCGACAGGGTCGACCTACAATGAGCAGTTCTTC. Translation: CASNPTGSTYNEQFF.